The text below deals with one TCR beta chain. Time point of the sample: cycle 4 day 1 (C4D1), after around six weeks of nivolumab. Every patient relapsed after autologous stem cell transplantation, and brentuximab vedotin exposure varied. Sequencing used immunoSEQ multiplex PCR; TCRdb keeps in-frame clones, though not all of them. Of some 33,000 clones listed, approximately 65% are singletons. The data originate from a study of PD-1 blockade in classical Hodgkin lymphoma. The sequenced sample was peripheral blood mononuclear cells (PBMCs), obtained before the fourth cycle of nivolumab. This TCR was recovered from a human donor with classical Hodgkin lymphoma.

The CDR3 DNA reads as TGTGCCAGCAGTTTCTCAGAGGTTTTCACCAACAATGAGCAGTTCTTC. It codes for CASSFSEVFTNNEQFF. The chain has TRBV28 and TRBJ2-1, with D hard to call. Between the trimmed V and J ends, which lost 3 bases and 5 bases, there was a span of 17 bases. The CDR3 has 16 residues. The germline V gene has CDR1 MDHEN and CDR2 SYDVKM. Looking up the rest from reference TRBV28 and TRBJ2-1 gives the full variable domain: DVKVTQSSRYLVKRTGEKVFLECVQDMDHENMFWYRQDPGLGLRLIYFSYDVKMKEKGDIPEGYSVSREKKERFSLILESASTNQTSMYLCASSFSEVFTNNEQFFGPGTRLTVL.